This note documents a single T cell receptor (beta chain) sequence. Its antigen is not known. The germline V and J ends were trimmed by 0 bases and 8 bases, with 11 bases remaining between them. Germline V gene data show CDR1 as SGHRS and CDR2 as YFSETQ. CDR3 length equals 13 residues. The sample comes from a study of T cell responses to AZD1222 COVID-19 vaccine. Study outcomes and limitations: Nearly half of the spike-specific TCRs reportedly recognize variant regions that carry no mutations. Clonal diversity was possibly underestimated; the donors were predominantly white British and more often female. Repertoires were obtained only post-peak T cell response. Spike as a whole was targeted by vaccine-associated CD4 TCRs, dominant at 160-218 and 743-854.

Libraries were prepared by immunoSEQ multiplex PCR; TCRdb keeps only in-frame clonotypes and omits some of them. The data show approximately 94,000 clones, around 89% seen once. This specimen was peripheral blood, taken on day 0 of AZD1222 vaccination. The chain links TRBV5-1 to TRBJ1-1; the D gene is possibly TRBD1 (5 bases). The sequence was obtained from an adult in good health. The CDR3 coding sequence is TGCGCCAGCAGCTTGGACTGGGGCGCAGAAGCTTTCTTT. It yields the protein CASSLDWGAEAFF.